The 21 T cell receptor beta chains below come from one sample, sequenced in a study of blood T cells in healthy people across ages. Next came a second PCR, run for about 7 to 12 cycles, which used a sample-barcoded 5' primer along with a J-beta primer mix. Using its own MiXCR run on the 5' RACE reads, TCRdb lists one record per CDR3 protein. The top ten clones hold 6.5% to 8.5% of a sample with about 1.4 million distinct CDR3 sequences, roughly 60% of them seen once. Sequencing was carried out using blood. Source of these receptors: a young man in good health.

The V call is TRBV2, the J call TRBJ1-2; perhaps TRBD1 as D (6 bases). Germline loops: CDR1 SNHLY, CDR2 FYNNEI. The CDR3 totals 15 residues. Trimming shortened V by 5 bases and J by 7 bases, and 20 bases separated the two germline ends. Here the CDR3 DNA reads TGTGCCAGCAGTCACATCCCAGGGGTAGAGAGTGGCTACACCTTC. Amino acid sequence: CASSHIPGVESGYTF.

The chain joins TRBV20-1 to TRBJ2-2, with unresolved D. The CDR3 loop spans 10 amino acids. Germline values: CDR1 DFQATT, CDR2 SNEGSKA (reference sequence). The V and J ends lost 3 bases and 7 bases respectively, with 3 bases between them. CDR3 DNA: TGCAGTGCTAGTCGCGGGGAGCTGTTTTTT. Translating gives CSASRGELFF.

This clonotype was observed once. J is TRBJ2-6 and V is TRBV19, with TRBD1 matching over 8 bases. The CDR3 is 16 amino acids. From germline, CDR1 is LNHDA and CDR2 SQIVND (reference sequence). Trimming at V came to 10 bases and at J to 1 base, leaving 9 bases not matched to a gene. The CDR3 spells CATESGGESGANVLTF. CDR3 nucleotide sequence: TGTGCCACCGAATCAGGGGGCGAATCTGGGGCCAACGTCCTGACTTTC.

This clonotype was picked up a small number of times. The chain is built from TRBV29-1 and TRBJ2-7; TRBD1 matches 7 bases. Germline values: CDR1 SQVTM, CDR2 ANQGSEA. The CDR3 extends over 13 amino acids. V dropped 6 bases and J dropped 3; count of bases not matched to a gene: 8. CDR3 loop: CSVVGQYGYEQYF. In DNA form, the CDR3 reads TGCAGCGTGGTGGGACAGTATGGCTACGAGCAGTACTTC.

The V call is TRBV10-2, the J call TRBJ2-5, with TRBD2 matching 9 bases. The germline CDR1 and CDR2 sequences are WSHSY and SAAADI. Unmatched junction bases numbered 6, after V lost 3 bases and J lost 4 bases. The CDR3 runs 15 residues. Here the CDR3 DNA reads TGCGCCAGCAGTGATCCGGCGGGGGGGTTAGAGACCCAGTACTTC. Translated, it gives CASSDPAGGLETQYF.

This chain joins TRBV6-1 and TRBJ1-3; a weak D match, TRBD1 (6 bases). CDR3 length: 16 residues. V lost 6 bases to trimming and J lost 4 bases, with 19 bases between them. The germline CDR1 and CDR2 sequences are MNHNS and SASEGT. The CDR3 loop reads CASSELQGSGGNTIYF. In DNA form, the CDR3 reads TGTGCCAGCAGCGAACTACAGGGCTCGGGGGGAAACACCATATATTTT.

The V and J genes are TRBV5-1 and TRBJ2-3; 9 nucleotides agree with TRBD2. Unmatched junction bases numbered 2, after V lost 0 bases and J lost 0 bases. The CDR3 covers 16 residues. Germline V gene sequence: CDR1 SGHRS, CDR2 YFSETQ. CDR3 amino acids: CASSLDLAGSTDTQYF. For the CDR3, the DNA is TGCGCCAGCAGCTTGGATCTAGCGGGAAGCACAGATACGCAGTATTTT.

The V and J genes are TRBV4-1 and TRBJ1-4; 12 bases match TRBD1. CDR3 size: 15 residues. Trimming took 7 bases from V and 7 from J; bases not matched to a gene: 7. The V gene's germline CDR1 is MGHRA and CDR2 YSYEKL. The CDR3 sequence is CASTEGQGAVEKLFF. In nucleotides, the CDR3 is TGCGCCAGCACCGAGGGACAGGGGGCGGTTGAAAAACTGTTTTTT.

The chain employs TRBV20-1 and TRBJ2-4; D is unclear. With 4 bases removed from V and 0 bases from J, the gap between germline ends came to 13 bases. From germline, CDR1 is DFQATT and CDR2 SNEGSKA (reference sequence). CDR3 size: 15 residues. CDR3 DNA: TGCAGTGCTACCCCTCTTAGGATAGCCAAAAACATTCAGTACTTC. Translation: CSATPLRIAKNIQYF.

The rearrangement joins TRBV11-1 to TRBJ2-7, with D possibly being TRBD2 (5 bases). Germline CDR1 and CDR2: SGHAT and FQDESV (reference sequence). This CDR3 has 14 amino acids. V lost 5 bases to trimming and J lost 2 bases, with 13 bases between them. The CDR3 region has the DNA TGTGCCAGCAGCGTCACTAGTTCCCCCTACGAGCAGTACTTC. This gives the protein CASSVTSSPYEQYF.

V is TRBV4-1 and J is TRBJ2-7, with D perhaps TRBD1 (6 bases). CDR3 length equals 13 residues. CDR1 MGHRA and CDR2 YSYEKL come from the germline V gene. Trimming removed 3 bases at V and 6 bases at J, with 12 bases between. The CDR3 here is CASSHVTGPEQYF. In DNA form, the CDR3 reads TGCGCCAGCAGCCATGTAACAGGGCCCGAGCAGTACTTC.

The chain employs TRBV11-2 and TRBJ2-3; D unclear. The CDR3 has 15 residues. V shed 3 bases and J shed 0 bases, with 10 bases lying between them. Per germline, CDR1 SGHAT and CDR2 FQNNGV. The CDR3, as DNA: TGTGCCAGCAGCTTGAACAGAATTAGCACAGATACGCAGTATTTT. Protein product: CASSLNRISTDTQYF. The full variable domain, its missing parts supplied by reference TRBV11-2 and TRBJ2-3, is EAGVAQSPRYKIIEKRQSVAFWCNPISGHATLYWYQQILGQGPKLLIQFQNNGVVDDSQLPKDRFSAERLKGVDSTLKIQPAKLEDSAVYLCASSLNRISTDTQYFGPGTRLTVL.

The chain links TRBV2 to TRBJ1-6; 11 bases map to TRBD1. J lost 7 bases, V lost 5 bases, and 4 bases had no gene match. The CDR3 spans 15 residues. Per germline, CDR1 SNHLY and CDR2 FYNNEI. CDR3 residues: CASSMDRGRNSPLHF. In DNA, the CDR3 is TGTGCCAGCAGTATGGACAGGGGGCGGAATTCACCCCTCCACTTT.

This clonotype was seen a single time. V gene TRBV6-6 combines with J gene TRBJ1-5; no firm D call. Germline loops: CDR1 MNHNY, CDR2 SVGAGI (reference sequence). This CDR3 has 12 amino acids. Trimming removed 2 bases at V and 5 bases at J, with 4 bases between. The CDR3 coding sequence is TGTGCCAGCAGTTACGGGTATCAGCCCCAGCATTTT. Its protein is CASSYGYQPQHF.

The V gene is TRBV20-1, the J gene TRBJ2-7; maybe TRBD2 (6 bases). Per the germline V gene, CDR1 is DFQATT and CDR2 is SNEGSKA (reference sequence). Trimming took 4 bases from V and 0 from J, leaving 13 bases between them. CDR3 length: 14 amino acids. CDR3 in DNA: TGCAGTGCTAACAGAGCGGGCGGCTCCTACGAGCAGTACTTC. Translating gives CSANRAGGSYEQYF.

This clonotype was seen a single time. V usage is TRBV5-1 and J usage is TRBJ2-1, with 7 bases matching TRBD2. Germline V lookup: CDR1 SGHRS, CDR2 YFSETQ. The V segment lost 7 bases and the J segment 6 bases; nucleotides outside the gene matches: 10. CDR3 length: 14 residues. For the CDR3, the DNA is TGCGCCAGCCGGCTGGCGGGGGTGGCCAATGAGCAGTTCTTC. This codes for CASRLAGVANEQFF.

The rearrangement joins TRBV4-1 to TRBJ2-4; TRBD1 aligns across 8 bases. The CDR3 sequence is 16 residues long. Germline values: CDR1 MGHRA, CDR2 YSYEKL. V lost 1 base and J lost 13; bases outside the gene matches: 15. In nucleotides, the CDR3 is TGCGCCAGCAGCCAAGGAGGACAGGGTATTTCCTACGGGCAGTACTTC. Translated, it gives CASSQGGQGISYGQYF.

The chain links TRBV7-9 to TRBJ1-6; TRBD1 might be the D (5 bases). V was cut by 3 bases and J by 6 bases, with 15 bases left in between. The CDR3 covers 16 residues. Germline V gene lookup returns CDR1 SEHNR and CDR2 FQNEAQ (reference sequence). CDR3 bases: TGTGCCAGCAGCTTGATTTCAGGGCGCCCTAATTCACCCCTCCACTTT. This translates into CASSLISGRPNSPLHF.

The chain carries TRBV10-3 and TRBJ2-7; possibly TRBD2 for D (5 bases). The CDR3 consists of 14 residues. Germline assignment: CDR1 ENHRY and CDR2 SYGVKD. The germline V and J ends were trimmed by 2 bases and 2 bases, with 10 bases remaining between them. DNA for the CDR3: TGTGCCATCAGTGAGCACGGGGTTGCCTACGAGCAGTACTTC. Amino acids: CAISEHGVAYEQYF.

The V gene is TRBV5-1, the J gene TRBJ2-3; tentatively, D is TRBD2 (6 bases). Germline CDR1 reads SGHRS; CDR2 reads YFSETQ. Trimming left V 4 bases short and J 2 bases short, with 14 bases between. CDR3 length: 15 amino acids. The chain's CDR3 is CASSNPGLLTDTQYF. The CDR3 DNA is TGCGCCAGCAGCAATCCGGGACTGCTCACAGATACGCAGTATTTT.

This rearrangement joins TRBV5-1 to TRBJ1-5, with TRBD1 identical over 9 bases. The trim removed 4 bases at V and 7 bases at J, leaving 6 bases unmatched. The CDR3 is 14 amino acids. Germline lookup yields CDR1 SGHRS and CDR2 YFSETQ. CDR3 residues: CASSPTGGRQPQHF. The CDR3 DNA sequence: TGCGCCAGCAGCCCGACAGGGGGAAGACAGCCCCAGCATTTT. Full variable domain (missing parts from reference TRBV5-1 and TRBJ1-5): KAGVTQTPRYLIKTRGQQVTLSCSPISGHRSVSWYQQTPGQGLQFLFEYFSETQRNKGNFPGRFSGRQFSNSRSEMNVSTLELGDSALYLCASSPTGGRQPQHFGDGTRLSIL.